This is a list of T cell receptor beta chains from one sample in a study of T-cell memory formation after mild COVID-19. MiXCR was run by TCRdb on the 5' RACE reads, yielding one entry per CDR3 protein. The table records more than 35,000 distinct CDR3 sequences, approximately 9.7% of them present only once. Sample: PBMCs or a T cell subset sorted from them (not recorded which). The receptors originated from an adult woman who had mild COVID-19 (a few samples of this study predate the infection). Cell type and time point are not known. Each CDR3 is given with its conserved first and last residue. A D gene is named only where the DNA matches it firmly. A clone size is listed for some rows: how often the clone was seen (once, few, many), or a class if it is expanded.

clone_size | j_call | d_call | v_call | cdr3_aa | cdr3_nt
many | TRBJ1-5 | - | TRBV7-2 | CASSVRGNQPQHF | TGTGCCAGCAGCGTCCGGGGCAATCAGCCCCAGCATTTT
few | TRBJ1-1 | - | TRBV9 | CASSLAGTEAFF | TGTGCCAGCAGCCTGGCAGGCACTGAAGCTTTCTTT
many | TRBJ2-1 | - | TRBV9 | CASSVGSVIYNEQFF | TGTGCCAGCAGCGTAGGCTCGGTGATTTACAATGAGCAGTTCTTC
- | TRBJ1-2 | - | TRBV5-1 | CASSLAVWGNGYTF | TGCGCCAGCAGCTTGGCCGTTTGGGGGAATGGCTACACCTTC
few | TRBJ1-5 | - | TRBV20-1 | CSAGGRLDQPQHF | TGCAGTGCTGGCGGCAGGCTGGATCAGCCCCAGCATTTT
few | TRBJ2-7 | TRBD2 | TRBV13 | CASSSGPGTSSYEQYF | TGTGCCAGCAGCTCAGGCCCGGGGACTAGCTCCTACGAGCAGTACTTC
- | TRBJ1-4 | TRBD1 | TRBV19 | CASRPQGGNEKLFF | TGTGCCAGTAGACCACAGGGGGGGAATGAAAAACTGTTTTTT
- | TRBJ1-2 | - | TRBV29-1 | CSVGGRLSYYGYTF | TGCAGCGTTGGAGGCAGACTTTCCTACTATGGCTACACCTTC
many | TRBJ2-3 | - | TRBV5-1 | CASSLGQARTDTQYF | TGCGCCAGCAGCTTGGGACAGGCCCGCACAGATACGCAGTATTTT
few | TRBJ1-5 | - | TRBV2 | CASKNQDSSNQPQHF | TGTGCCAGCAAGAATCAGGACTCCTCCAATCAGCCCCAGCATTTT
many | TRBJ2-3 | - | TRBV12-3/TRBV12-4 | CASSFQLTDTQYF | TGTGCCAGCAGTTTCCAGCTCACAGATACGCAGTATTTT
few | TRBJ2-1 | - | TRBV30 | CAWSVGYPPYNEQFF | TGTGCCTGGAGTGTAGGCTACCCCCCCTACAATGAGCAGTTCTTC
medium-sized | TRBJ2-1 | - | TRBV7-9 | CASSLAFGGDNEQFF | TGTGCCAGCAGCTTAGCTTTCGGCGGCGACAATGAGCAGTTCTTC
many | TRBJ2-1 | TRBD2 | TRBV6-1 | CASRLADYNEQFF | TGTGCCAGCAGACTAGCGGACTACAATGAGCAGTTCTTC
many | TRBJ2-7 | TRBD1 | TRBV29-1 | CSVSRDRGYEQYF | TGCAGCGTCAGCCGGGACAGGGGCTACGAGCAGTACTTC
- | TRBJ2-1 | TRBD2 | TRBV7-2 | CASSLSGWTSGTHSYNEQFF | TGTGCCAGCAGCTTATCGGGTTGGACTAGCGGGACCCACTCCTACAATGAGCAGTTCTTC
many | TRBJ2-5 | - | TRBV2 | CASSAGAQETQYF | TGTGCCAGCAGTGCAGGGGCTCAAGAGACCCAGTACTTC
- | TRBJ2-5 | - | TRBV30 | CAWTPVGTASSQYF | TGTGCCTGGACACCTGTGGGGACTGCCTCATCCCAGTACTTC
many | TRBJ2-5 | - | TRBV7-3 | CASSLTLQETQYF | TGTGCCAGCAGCTTAACGCTCCAAGAGACCCAGTACTTC